This entry is about one T cell receptor beta chain. Only in-frame clones appear in the TCRdb table, and some are missing; sequencing was by immunoSEQ multiplex PCR. The sample holds approximately 300,000 clones, approximately 88% seen once. This sample is drawn from a study of blood T cell repertoires in COVID-19. Trimming shortened V by 2 bases and J by 2 bases, and 12 bases separated the two germline ends. Germline V gene data show CDR1 as MDHEN and CDR2 as SYDVKM. CDR3 length: 15 amino acids. The TCR originated in a man between 60 and 75 years old who had recovered from COVID-19. The chain combines TRBV28 with TRBJ1-2; D is unclear. The specimen sequenced was PBMCs or T cells enriched from blood (not recorded which). CDR3 in DNA: TGTGCCAGCAGTTTACAAGCCACAGCAAACTATGGCTACACCTTC. Its protein product is CASSLQATANYGYTF.